The following is a TCR beta chain sequence with its context. The specificity of this receptor is unknown. Base qualities are not provided; no much larger clone lies one nucleotide away. From the cysteine up to the phenylalanine, the CDR3 has a length of 15 residues. Of all the DNA, just the CDR3 is kept, 45 bases in frame from base 1. The V and J ends are trimmed by 1 base and 5 bases, leaving 13 bases between them. Taken from the germline V gene, the CDR1 and CDR2 loops are SGHRS and YFSETQ. In the prospective study, participants were roughly 18 to 95 years old, resided in about two dozen geographic areas of the United States, and were enrolled through a virtual design. Cohort assignment in the prospective study relied on participant-reported clinical history from a screening survey and a study questionnaire. ImmuneRACE Cohort 3 recovered participants were defined by two consecutive negative NP/OP PCR tests, healthcare professional clearance, or symptom resolution. In the prospective study, whole blood, serum and a nasopharyngeal or oropharyngeal swab were collected from each participant by mobile phlebotomists. Additional blood draws and questionnaires over an approximately 2-month period could optionally be provided by prospective study participants. Prospective study blood samples were shipped either frozen or at room temperature before DNA extraction.

This record belongs to a study of blood T cell repertoires in COVID-19 (dated by TCRdb to about 2020). Some background on the complete study: The collaborator samples originated in the United States, Italy and Spain and spanned the acute and convalescent phases of COVID-19. The material from the prospective study consisted of cDNA or gDNA derived from T cells, B-cell-depleted T cells, or PBMCs. Deeply sampled blood TCRbeta repertoires from subjects exposed to, actively infected with, or recovered from COVID-19 were included in the dataset. The repertoires were made available in a free public database intended to serve as a resource for research on the immune response to SARS-CoV-2. Samples came from the ongoing ImmuneRACE study (first 160 participants) plus 1,254 subjects from 6 global collaborators. Nearly every sample came with metadata listing a de-identified subject ID, COVID-19 status, age in years and sex. HLA class I and class II types, where available, came from metadata supplied by the sample provider rather than from assay-based typing. What the study reported, not specific to this receptor: The quantity of clinical and demographic metadata differed by source and by participant and was supplied without curation.

TCRbeta CDR3 regions were amplified from genomic DNA using the immunoSEQ Assay, a bias-controlled multiplex PCR. Concerning the study's data processing: Within the assay, amplification of reference gene primers was used to estimate how many nucleated cells each sample contained. To quantify the absolute abundance of each unique TCRbeta CDR3 rearrangement, sequence reads were collapsed and filtered. For each sample, productive Simpson clonality was calculated as the square root of Simpson's diversity index over productive rearrangements. This immuneACCESS table, as held by TCRdb, lists in-frame sequences with V and J called but not all clones. Of the missing ones, under half trace to an unresolved V gene in checked studies; the others have no known cause. That table furnishes V, J and clone size, whereas the DNA furnished D and trimming. This sample lists a few hundred thousand clones; approximately 85% were detected once. Roughly 2% of the sample rests with the top ten.

Sequenced material: PBMCs or T cells enriched from blood (not recorded which). The rearrangement joined TRBV5-1 to TRBJ2-1, with TRBD2 perhaps the D gene, on 5 matching bases. This sequence was found in a man aged 30 to 39 who had recovered from COVID-19. The DNA is TGCGCCAGCAGCTTGTCCGCAGGACTCAACAATGAGCAGTTCTTC. Its protein is CASSLSAGLNNEQFF.